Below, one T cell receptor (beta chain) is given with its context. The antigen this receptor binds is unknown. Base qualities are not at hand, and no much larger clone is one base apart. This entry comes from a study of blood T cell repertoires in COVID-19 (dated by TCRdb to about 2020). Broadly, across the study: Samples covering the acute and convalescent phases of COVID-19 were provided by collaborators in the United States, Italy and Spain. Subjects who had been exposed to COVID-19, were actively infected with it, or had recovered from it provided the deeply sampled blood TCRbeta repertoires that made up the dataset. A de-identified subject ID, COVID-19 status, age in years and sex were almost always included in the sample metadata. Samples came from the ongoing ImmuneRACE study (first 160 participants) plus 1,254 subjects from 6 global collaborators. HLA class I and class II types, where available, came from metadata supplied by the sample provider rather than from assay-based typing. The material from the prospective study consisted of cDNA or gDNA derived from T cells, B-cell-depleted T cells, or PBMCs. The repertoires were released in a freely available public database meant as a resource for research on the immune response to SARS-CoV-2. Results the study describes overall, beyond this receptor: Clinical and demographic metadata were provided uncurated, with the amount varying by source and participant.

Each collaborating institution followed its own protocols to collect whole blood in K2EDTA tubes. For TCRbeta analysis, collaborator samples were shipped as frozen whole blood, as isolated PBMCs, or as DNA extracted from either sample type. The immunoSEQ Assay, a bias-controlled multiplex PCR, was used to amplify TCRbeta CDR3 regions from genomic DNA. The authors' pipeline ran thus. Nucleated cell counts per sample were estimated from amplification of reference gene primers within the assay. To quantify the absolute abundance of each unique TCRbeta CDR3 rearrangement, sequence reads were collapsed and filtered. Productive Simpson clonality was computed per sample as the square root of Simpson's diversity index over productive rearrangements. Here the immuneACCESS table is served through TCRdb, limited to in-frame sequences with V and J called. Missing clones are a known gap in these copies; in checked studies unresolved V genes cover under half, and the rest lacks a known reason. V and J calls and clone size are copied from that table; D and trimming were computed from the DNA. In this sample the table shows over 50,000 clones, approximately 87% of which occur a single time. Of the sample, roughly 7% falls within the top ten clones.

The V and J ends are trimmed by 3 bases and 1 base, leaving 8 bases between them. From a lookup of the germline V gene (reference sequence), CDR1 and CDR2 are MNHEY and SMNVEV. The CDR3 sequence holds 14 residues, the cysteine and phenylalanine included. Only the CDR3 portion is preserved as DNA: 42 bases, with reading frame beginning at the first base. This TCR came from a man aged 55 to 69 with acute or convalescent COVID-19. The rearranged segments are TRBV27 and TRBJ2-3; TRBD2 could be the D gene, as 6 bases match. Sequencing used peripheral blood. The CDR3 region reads CASSFSGGTDTQYF. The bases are TGTGCCAGCAGTTTTTCGGGGGGCACAGATACGCAGTATTTT.